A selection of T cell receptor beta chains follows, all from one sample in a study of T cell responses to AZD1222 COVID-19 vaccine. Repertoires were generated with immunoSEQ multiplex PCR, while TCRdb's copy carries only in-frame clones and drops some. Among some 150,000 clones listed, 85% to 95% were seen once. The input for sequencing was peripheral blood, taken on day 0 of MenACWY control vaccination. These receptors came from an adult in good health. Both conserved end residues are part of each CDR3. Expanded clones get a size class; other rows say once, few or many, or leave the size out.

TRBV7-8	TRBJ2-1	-	CASSPRGGQGEDEQFF
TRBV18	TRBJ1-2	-	CASSPTTAHRGTYGYTF
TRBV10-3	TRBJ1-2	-	CAISESAQTGTYGYTF
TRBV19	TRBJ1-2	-	CASSIAAGADGYTF
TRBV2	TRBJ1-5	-	CASTRTGDQPQHF
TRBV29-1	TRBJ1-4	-	CSAYRTKNEKLFF
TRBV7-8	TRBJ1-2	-	CASSLAIIGTGHNYGYTF
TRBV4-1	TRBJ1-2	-	CASSQEGRTGNYGYTF
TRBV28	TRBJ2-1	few	CASSPVGYSYNEQFF
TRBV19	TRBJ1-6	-	CASRKWDNSPLHF
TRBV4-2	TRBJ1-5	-	CASSQDLTQPQHF
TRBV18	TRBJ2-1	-	CASSPLTSGSNEQFF
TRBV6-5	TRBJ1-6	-	CASSYQPNRASPLHF
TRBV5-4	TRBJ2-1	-	CASTRTGYNEQFF
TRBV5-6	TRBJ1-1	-	CASSLPGGNTEAFF
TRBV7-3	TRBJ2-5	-	CASSRTTQETQYF
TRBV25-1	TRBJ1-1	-	CASSESGGGTEAFF
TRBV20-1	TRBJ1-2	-	CSAHFAYGYTF
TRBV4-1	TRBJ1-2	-	CASSQGVANYGYTF
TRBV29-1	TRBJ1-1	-	CSVCPQGCTEAFF
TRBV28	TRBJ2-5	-	CASRRESSLETQYF
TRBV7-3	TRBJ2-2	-	CASSQTGGATPGELFF
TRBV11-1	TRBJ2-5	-	CASSLFFREETQYF
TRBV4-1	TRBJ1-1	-	CASSQDRTLVNTEAFF
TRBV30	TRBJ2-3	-	CAWSPSTDTQYF
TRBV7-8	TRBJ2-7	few	CASSLEGSGTPYEQYF
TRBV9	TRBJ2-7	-	CASSVAGGGSPYEQYF
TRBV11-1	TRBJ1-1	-	CASSFGLNTEAFF
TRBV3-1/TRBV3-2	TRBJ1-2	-	CASAGTGSYGYTF
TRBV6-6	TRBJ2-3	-	CASSSSRDTQYF
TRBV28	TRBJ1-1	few	CASRRGGTEAFF
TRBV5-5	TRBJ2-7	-	CASSLGTGSREQYF
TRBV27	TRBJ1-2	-	CASRQGLNYGYTF
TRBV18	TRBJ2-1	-	CASSPRAGRGYNEQFF
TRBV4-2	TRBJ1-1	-	CASSQGGTGLTEAFF
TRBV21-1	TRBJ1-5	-	CASIHPRRRNQPQHF
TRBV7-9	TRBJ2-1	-	CASRAGANEQFF
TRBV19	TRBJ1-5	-	CASSTTGGRQPQHF
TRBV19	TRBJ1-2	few	CASSIGWRGLPNYGYTF
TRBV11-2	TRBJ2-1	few	CASSLKGLNEQFF
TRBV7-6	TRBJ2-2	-	CASSLTGVFGGELFF
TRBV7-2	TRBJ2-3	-	CASSLVVRGMNTQYF
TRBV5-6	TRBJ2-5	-	CASSPESEQETQYF
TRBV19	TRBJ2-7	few	CASSPQGLAGGVVYEQYF
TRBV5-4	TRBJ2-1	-	CASSLPRINNEQFF
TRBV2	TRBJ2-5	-	CASSVLAGIQETQYF
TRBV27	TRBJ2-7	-	CASSLSLTLKNEQYF
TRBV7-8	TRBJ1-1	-	CASTLGTEAFF
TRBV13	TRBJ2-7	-	CASSPGGPSSYEQYF
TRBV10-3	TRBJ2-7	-	CAIRRTSGGFLEQYF
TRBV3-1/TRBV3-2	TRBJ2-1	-	CASSRTPREFF
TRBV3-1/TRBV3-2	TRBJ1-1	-	CASRQGATEAFF
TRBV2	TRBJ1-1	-	CASSDPGQMNTEAFF